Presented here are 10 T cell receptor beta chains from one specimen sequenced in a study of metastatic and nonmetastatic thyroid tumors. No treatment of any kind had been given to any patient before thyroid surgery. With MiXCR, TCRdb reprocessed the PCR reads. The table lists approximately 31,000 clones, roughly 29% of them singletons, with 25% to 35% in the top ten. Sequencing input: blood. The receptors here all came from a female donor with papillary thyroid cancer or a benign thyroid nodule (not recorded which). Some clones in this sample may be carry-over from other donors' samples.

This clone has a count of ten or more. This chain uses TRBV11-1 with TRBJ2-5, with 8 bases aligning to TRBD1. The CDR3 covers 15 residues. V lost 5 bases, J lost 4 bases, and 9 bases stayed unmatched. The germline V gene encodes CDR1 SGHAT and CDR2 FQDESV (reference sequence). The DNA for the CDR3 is TGTGCCAGCAGCGCCGGACAGGGACGCTCAGAGACCCAGTACTTC. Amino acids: CASSAGQGRSETQYF.

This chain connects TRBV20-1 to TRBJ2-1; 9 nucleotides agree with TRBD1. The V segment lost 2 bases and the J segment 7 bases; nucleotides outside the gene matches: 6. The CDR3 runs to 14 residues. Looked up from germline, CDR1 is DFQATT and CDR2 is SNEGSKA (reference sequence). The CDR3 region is CSARNTQGANEQFF. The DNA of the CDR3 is TGCAGTGCTAGAAATACACAGGGGGCAAATGAGCAGTTCTTC.

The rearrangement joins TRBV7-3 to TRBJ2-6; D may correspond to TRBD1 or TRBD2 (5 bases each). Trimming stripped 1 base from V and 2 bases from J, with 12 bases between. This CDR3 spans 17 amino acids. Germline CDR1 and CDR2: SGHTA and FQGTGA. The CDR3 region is CASSLRPRGPGANVLTF. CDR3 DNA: TGTGCCAGCAGCTTAAGACCGAGGGGTCCTGGGGCCAACGTCCTGACTTTC.

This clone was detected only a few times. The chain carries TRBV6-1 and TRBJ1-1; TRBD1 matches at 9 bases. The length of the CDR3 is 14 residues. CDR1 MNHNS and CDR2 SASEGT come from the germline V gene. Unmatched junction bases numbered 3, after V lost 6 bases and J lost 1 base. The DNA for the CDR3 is TGTGCCAGCAGAGTGGGACAGGGGAACACTGAAGCTTTCTTT. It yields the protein CASRVGQGNTEAFF.

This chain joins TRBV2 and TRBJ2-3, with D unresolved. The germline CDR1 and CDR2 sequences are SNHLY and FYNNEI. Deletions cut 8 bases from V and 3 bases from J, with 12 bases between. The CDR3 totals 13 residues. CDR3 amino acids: CASQQTSTDTQYF. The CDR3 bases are TGTGCCAGCCAACAAACTTCAACAGATACGCAGTATTTT.

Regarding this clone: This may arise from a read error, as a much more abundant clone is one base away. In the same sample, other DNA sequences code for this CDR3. The CDR3 DNA is TGTGCCAGCAGCCCACAGACCGGGACTAGCTTTAGTCTCGAGCAGTTCTTC. This gives the protein CASSPQTGTSFSLEQFF. J is TRBJ2-1 and V is TRBV3-1; 9 bases line up with TRBD2. Germline CDR1 and CDR2: LGHDT and YNNKEL (reference sequence). The junction had 17 bases not matched to a gene; V was cut back by 4 bases and J by 10 bases. The CDR3 consists of 17 residues.

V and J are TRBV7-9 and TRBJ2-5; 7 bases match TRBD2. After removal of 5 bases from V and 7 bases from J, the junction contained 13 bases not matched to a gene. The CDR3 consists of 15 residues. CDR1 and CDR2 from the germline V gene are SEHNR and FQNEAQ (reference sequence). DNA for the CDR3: TGTGCCAGCAGCCCCGATGGCGCGGGAGTCATGACCCAGTACTTC. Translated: CASSPDGAGVMTQYF.

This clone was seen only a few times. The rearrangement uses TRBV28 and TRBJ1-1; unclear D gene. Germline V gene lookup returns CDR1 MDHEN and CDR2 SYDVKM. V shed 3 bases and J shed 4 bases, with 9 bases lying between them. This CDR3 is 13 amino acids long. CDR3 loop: CASSFQIRTEAFF. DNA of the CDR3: TGTGCCAGCAGTTTCCAGATCCGCACTGAAGCTTTCTTT.

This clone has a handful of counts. The CDR3 DNA reads as TGTGCCAGCAGCAGGACACTCGGGGATGGCTACACCTTC. Translating gives CASSRTLGDGYTF. The chain has TRBV12-3 or TRBV12-4 and TRBJ1-2, with D possibly being TRBD1 (5 bases). The CDR3 has 13 amino acids. Between the trimmed V and J ends, which lost 6 bases and 6 bases, there was a span of 14 bases.

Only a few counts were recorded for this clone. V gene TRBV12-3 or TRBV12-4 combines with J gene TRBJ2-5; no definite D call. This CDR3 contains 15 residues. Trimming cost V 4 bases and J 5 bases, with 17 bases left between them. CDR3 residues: CASSSRPVAGETQYF. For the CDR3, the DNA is TGTGCCAGCAGTTCCCGACCCGTCGCTGGGGAGACCCAGTACTTC.